Shown below are 5 T cell receptor beta chains from a single sample sequenced in a study of a mutant IDH1 vaccine in newly diagnosed glioma. Time point noted: baseline, week 1 (first vaccination visit). Treatment indicated: pre-vaccination baseline after standard-of-care therapy. Sequencing was performed with immunoSEQ multiplex PCR; in TCRdb, only in-frame clones are kept and a portion is missing. The table includes tens of thousands of clones, approximately 83% detected once. The source was PBMCs, collected from a glioma patient treated with radiotherapy, temozolomide or both. These receptors were taken from a man aged 25 to 45 with glioma.

V is TRBV6-6 and J is TRBJ1-4; D gene unclear. Germline lookup yields CDR1 MNHNY and CDR2 SVGAGI (reference sequence). The germline V and J ends were trimmed by 2 bases and 2 bases, with 9 bases remaining between them. The CDR3 loop spans 15 amino acids. In DNA form, the CDR3 reads TGTGCCAGCAGTTACCTAGGCGGCACTAATGAAAAACTGTTTTTT. It encodes CASSYLGGTNEKLFF.

This chain connects TRBV12-5 to TRBJ1-2; 7 nucleotides match TRBD1. The germline CDR1 and CDR2 sequences are LGHNT and FRNRAP. V gave up 6 bases and J gave up 8 bases; unmatched junction bases: 9. This CDR3 is 13 amino acids long. This CDR3 is CASGQQGEGGYTF. For the CDR3, the DNA is TGTGCTAGTGGACAGCAGGGGGAAGGCGGCTACACCTTC.

V is TRBV7-9 and J is TRBJ2-1; no clear D. Germline V gene sequence: CDR1 SEHNR, CDR2 FQNEAQ (reference sequence). The CDR3 is 13 amino acids. V lost 5 bases and J 6 bases, leaving 11 bases between the germline ends. The CDR3 DNA follows: TGTGCCAGCAGCCGATGGGCCCCCAATGAGCAGTTCTTC. Amino acid sequence: CASSRWAPNEQFF.

This clone was found once. V gene TRBV2 combines with J gene TRBJ1-4; possible D gene TRBD1, 5 bases. Between the trimmed V and J ends, which lost 1 base and 13 bases, there was a span of 19 bases. CDR1 and CDR2 (germline): SNHLY, FYNNEI. CDR3 size: 15 residues. The CDR3, as DNA: TGTGCCAGCAGTGAAGACTTAATGGGGGTGGAAGGACTGTTTTTT. This gives the protein CASSEDLMGVEGLFF.

V is TRBV7-9 and J is TRBJ1-6, with D perhaps matching TRBD1 (5 bases). V was pared by 0 bases and J by 17 bases, with 23 bases between. The CDR3 spans 16 residues. Germline assignment: CDR1 SEHNR and CDR2 FQNEAQ (reference sequence). The DNA for the CDR3 is TGTGCCAGCAGCTTAGCGCAGGCAGACAGATTCAGTTACATCCACTTT. It translates to CASSLAQADRFSYIHF.